The 3 T cell receptor beta chains in this list originate from one sample, sequenced in a study of cytomegalovirus exposure and HLA in healthy donors. PCR used 60 Vbeta primers and 13 Jbeta primers. Profiled with immunoSEQ multiplex PCR; TCRdb holds only in-frame clones, not every one. The sample holds more than 85,000 clones, approximately 81% seen once. Material for sequencing was PBMCs. The origin of the receptors is a male donor in good health and CMV-seropositive.

This clone was found a few times. The genes are TRBV2 and TRBJ1-1, with 8 bases that match TRBD1. Unmatched junction bases numbered 27, after V lost 5 bases and J lost 4 bases. The CDR3 is made up of 21 amino acids. Germline V gene lookup returns CDR1 SNHLY and CDR2 FYNNEI. The CDR3 here is CASSLPTALRTGLTVGTEAFF. The CDR3 DNA is TGTGCCAGCAGTCTCCCAACGGCTCTTAGGACAGGGTTGACTGTAGGCACTGAAGCTTTCTTT.

The rearrangement links TRBV19 to TRBJ1-5, with 12 bases identical to TRBD1. After removal of 4 bases from V and 6 bases from J, the junction contained 4 bases not matched to a gene. This CDR3 region has 15 residues. Germline CDR1 is LNHDA and CDR2 is SQIVND (reference sequence). The CDR3 region is CASSTGTGGTQPQHF. The CDR3 DNA follows: TGTGCCAGTAGTACCGGGACAGGGGGCACTCAGCCCCAGCATTTT. Filled out from reference TRBV19 and TRBJ1-5, the complete variable domain reads DGGITQSPKYLFRKEGQNVTLSCEQNLNHDAMYWYRQDPGQGLRLIYYSQIVNDFQKGDIAEGYSVSREKKESFPLTVTSAQKNPTAFYLCASSTGTGGTQPQHFGDGTRLSIL.

The chain employs TRBV7-9 and TRBJ1-5; TRBD1 might be the D (6 bases). V lost 3 bases, J lost 2 bases, and 11 bases lay in between. The CDR3 has 15 amino acids. Germline loops: CDR1 SEHNR, CDR2 FQNEAQ (reference sequence). CDR3 amino acids: CASSFSGAGNQPQHF. The CDR3 coding sequence is TGTGCCAGCAGCTTTTCAGGGGCCGGCAATCAGCCCCAGCATTTT.